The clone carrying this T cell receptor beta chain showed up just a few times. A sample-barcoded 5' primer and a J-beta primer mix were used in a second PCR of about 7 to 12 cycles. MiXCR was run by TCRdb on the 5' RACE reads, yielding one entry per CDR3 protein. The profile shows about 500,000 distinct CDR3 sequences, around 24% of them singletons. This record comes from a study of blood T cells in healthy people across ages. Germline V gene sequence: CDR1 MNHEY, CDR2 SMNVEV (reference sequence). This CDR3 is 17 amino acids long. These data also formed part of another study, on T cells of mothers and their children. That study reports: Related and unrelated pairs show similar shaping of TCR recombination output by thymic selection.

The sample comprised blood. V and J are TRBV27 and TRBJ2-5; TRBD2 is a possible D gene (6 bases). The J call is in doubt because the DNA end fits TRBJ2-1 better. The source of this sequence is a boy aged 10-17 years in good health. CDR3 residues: CASSLSIPGLENNEQFF. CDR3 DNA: TGTGCCAGCAGTTTATCGATCCCGGGACTGGAGAACAATGAGCAGTTCTTC.